Listed here is a single T cell receptor beta chain. This clonotype was observed at least ten times. The antigen it binds to is not known. Base quality data are lacking; no much larger clone is found one base away. The data were obtained in a study of neurological immune-mediated disorders (dated by TCRdb to between 2017 and 2020). A note on the overall study: Among the approximately 35 multiple sclerosis patients, roughly 31 had relapsing-remitting MS and 3 had secondary progressive MS. Using UMI-based sequencing, the study compared peripheral blood TCR-beta repertoires from patients with HTLV-I-associated myelopathy (HAM/TSP), patients with multiple sclerosis, and healthy controls. The 90 to 120 TCR-beta libraries covered PBMC samples along with longitudinal samples, technical triplicates, and paired sorted CD4+ and CD8+ T-cell subsets. The cohort included approximately 68 subjects: about 15 with HAM/TSP, about 34 with multiple sclerosis, and some 20 healthy controls.

For the unsorted PBMC libraries, 2 million PBMCs were stored in RNAlater at -80 degrees C until RNA extraction and were used to generate the libraries. Multiple sclerosis patients were enrolled in a US clinical protocol evaluating disease progression by magnetic resonance imaging. Peripheral blood was subjected to Ficoll-Hypaque density gradient centrifugation to isolate PBMCs, which were then cryopreserved in liquid nitrogen. The CDR3, cysteine through phenylalanine, is 13 amino acids long. CDR3 DNA is the only sequence kept; it has 39 bases, read in frame from the first base. The germline V gene specifies MGHDK as CDR1 and SYGVNS as CDR2. The germline ends are 9 bases apart after V is trimmed by 3 bases and J by 6 bases. Results the study describes overall, beyond this receptor: Repertoires from 18 of 34 MS patients were grouped by phylogenetic analysis into a cluster of related CDR3 sequences, suggesting a possible repertoire-level signature. The MS cluster showed no association with clinical or MRI features, and the authors stated that larger cohorts are needed. The highest TCR clonal expansion was observed in HAM/TSP patients, whereas the lowest was observed in MS patients, even when compared with healthy controls. Expanded clones from different subjects shared no identical CDR3 amino acid sequences, which suggests that TCR-beta repertoires were private in all groups.

To synthesize cDNA, template-switch 5'RACE was performed with a primer carrying a 10-nucleotide random unique molecular identifier so that each TCR transcript was tagged. Every sequencing run covered 15-18 subjects and yielded more than 180 million TCR-beta sequences. The RNeasy kit was used to extract total RNA. The KAPA Real-time Library Amplification kit was used to amplify TCR-beta VDJ regions with primers for the TCR constant region and the 5'RACE anchor. Sample indexes and Illumina adaptors were added in a first PCR, and a second PCR then increased library yield. After purification with Ampure beads, the TCR product of roughly 650 bp was size-selected on a 2% E-gel SizeSelection system. Before pooling, library quality was assessed on a Bioanalyzer, concentration was determined with Qubit, and library quantification was performed with the Kapa Library Quantification kit. Paired-end 2 x 150 bp sequencing of the libraries was performed on an Illumina HiSeq 2500. To increase sequence diversity, 25-30% phiX was spiked into each library pool. The authors processed their data as follows. Quality-filtered reads were processed with the UMI-based MiGEC pipeline, and over 75% of raw TCR sequences were removed by the MiGEC pipeline during error correction. IMGT germline references were used for aligning VDJ genes, and each clonotype was defined as a unique CDR3 amino acid sequence together with its V-J genes. Clonal expansion, Shannon diversity and CDR3 relatedness (CalcPairwiseDistances, ClusterSamples) were evaluated with VDJtools, and phylogenetic trees were built with CLCbio workbench. A clone was classed as expanded if it had 8 or more unique UMIs, a cutoff based on coefficient-of-variation modelling across technical triplicates. The raw public data were reprocessed by TCRdb itself: fastp quality trimming at Q25, MiXCR clonotype calling, in-frame beta chains only. Merged by CDR3 protein, the rows form single entries marked with the most common genes and DNA. TCRdb's processing, not the authors', yielded these V and J calls. Recorded for this sample are about 66,000 distinct CDR3 sequences; 3.4% of them occurred a single time. Roughly 3.7% of the sample is taken by the ten largest.

Source material: PBMCs. The sequence derives from a man aged 40-49 years with multiple sclerosis. The chain is assembled from TRBV25-1 and TRBJ1-5, and TRBD1 may be the D gene, going by 5 matching bases. The CDR3 loop reads CASSEIQGQPQHF. The sequenced DNA is TGTGCCAGCAGTGAGATTCAGGGTCAGCCCCAGCATTTT.